These 31 T cell receptor beta chains originate from one sample sequenced in a study of long-term antiretroviral therapy in people with HIV. Version v3.0 of the immunoSEQ assay ran at survey level. The repertoire was sequenced with immunoSEQ multiplex PCR; TCRdb's copy has only in-frame clones and lacks some. The sample has 15,000 to 20,000 clones, about three quarters seen once; the top ten hold roughly 15%. The sequences come from unsorted PBMCs, collected less than 2.2 years before starting antiretroviral therapy. The receptors were gathered from a man younger than 40 with HIV.

The chain uses TRBV11-1 and TRBJ2-7; D ambiguous. CDR3 length: 14 residues. The germline V gene has CDR1 SGHAT and CDR2 FQDESV (reference sequence). V lost 6 bases to trimming and J lost 2 bases, with 14 bases between them. CDR3 sequence: CASSQHQATYEQYF. The CDR3 bases are TGTGCCAGCAGTCAACATCAAGCTACCTACGAGCAGTACTTC.

This clone was counted a few times. J is TRBJ1-2 and V is TRBV10-3; tentatively, D is TRBD1 (5 bases). This CDR3 spans 13 amino acids. Germline lookup yields CDR1 ENHRY and CDR2 SYGVKD. Trimming removed 2 bases from V and 6 bases from J, with 10 bases in between. The chain's CDR3 is CAISEGAGDGYTF. CDR3 in DNA: TGTGCCATCAGTGAGGGGGCAGGTGATGGCTACACCTTC.

The chain links TRBV19 to TRBJ1-5, with D uncertain. The germline gives CDR1 LNHDA, CDR2 SQIVND (reference sequence). The CDR3 contains 15 residues. V lost 7 bases and J 5 bases, leaving 18 bases between the germline ends. Written as DNA, the CDR3 is TGTGCCAGTACCGAGAAGGAAAATGGTGATCAGCCCCAGCATTTT. Translated: CASTEKENGDQPQHF.

The chain employs TRBV29-1 and TRBJ2-5; D not resolved. The V gene's germline CDR1 is SQVTM and CDR2 ANQGSEA. The CDR3 is made up of 12 amino acids. V was cut by 8 bases and J by 3 bases, with 13 bases left in between. CDR3 loop: CSYTPWEETQYF. Written as DNA, the CDR3 is TGCAGCTATACCCCATGGGAAGAGACCCAGTACTTC.

The chain uses TRBV19 and TRBJ1-6; perhaps TRBD1 as D (5 bases). The length of the CDR3 is 15 residues. CDR1 is LNHDA and CDR2 is SQIVND in the germline V gene (reference sequence). Trimming removed 5 bases from V and 0 bases from J, with 8 bases in between. The CDR3 sequence: CASSEGSSYNSPLHF. The CDR3 DNA reads TGTGCCAGTAGTGAGGGGAGCTCCTATAATTCACCCCTCCACTTT.

This chain uses TRBV7-2 with TRBJ2-1, with 10 bases aligning to TRBD1. Germline values: CDR1 SGHTA, CDR2 FQGNSA. The length of the CDR3 is 16 residues. Unmatched junction bases numbered 12, after V lost 5 bases and J lost 8 bases. The CDR3 here is CASSPPWGTGAHEQFF. The DNA of the CDR3 is TGTGCCAGCAGCCCCCCCTGGGGGACAGGGGCCCATGAGCAGTTCTTC. Filled out from reference TRBV7-2 and TRBJ2-1, the complete variable domain reads GAGVSQSPSNKVTEKGKDVELRCDPISGHTALYWYRQSLGQGLEFLIYFQGNSAPDKSGLPSDRFSAERTGGSVSTLTIQRTQQEDSAVYLCASSPPWGTGAHEQFFGPGTRLTVL.

V usage is TRBV6-6 and J usage is TRBJ2-3; the D gene is possibly TRBD2 (6 bases). V was clipped by 8 bases and J by 14 bases, with 20 bases between them. Germline V lookup: CDR1 MNHNY, CDR2 SVGAGI (reference sequence). This CDR3 is built from 12 residues. The CDR3 sequence is CASGDSGYAPYF. CDR3 DNA sequence: TGTGCCAGCGGTGATAGCGGTTATGCTCCGTATTTT.

J is TRBJ1-5 and V is TRBV19, with D perhaps TRBD1 (5 bases). The CDR3 totals 13 residues. With 6 bases removed from V and 15 bases from J, the gap between germline ends came to 21 bases. Germline V CDR1 and CDR2: LNHDA, SQIVND (reference sequence). The CDR3 sequence: CASSSPQGIFWHF. CDR3 nucleotides: TGTGCCAGTAGCTCACCCCAGGGAATTTTTTGGCATTTT.

The chain is built from TRBV18 and TRBJ1-1; a weak D match, TRBD1 (5 bases). The CDR3 spans 14 residues. The V gene lost 6 bases and the J gene lost 0 bases, with 11 bases spanning the gap. From germline, CDR1 is KGHSH and CDR2 LQKENI. CDR3 amino acids: CASSLQEVNTEAFF. The CDR3 bases are TGTGCCAGCTCGCTACAGGAGGTGAACACTGAAGCTTTCTTT.

The chain uses TRBV9 and TRBJ2-5; D unresolved. V was trimmed by 4 bases and J by 3 bases, leaving 10 bases between them. Germline V CDR1 and CDR2: SGDLS, YYNGEE. CDR3 length: 13 amino acids. CDR3 bases: TGTGCCAGCAGCCCTCGGAACGAAGAGACCCAGTACTTC. Amino acid sequence: CASSPRNEETQYF.

The V call is TRBV9, the J call TRBJ2-3; D is unresolved. Germline V gene sequence: CDR1 SGDLS, CDR2 YYNGEE. The CDR3 covers 15 residues. Trimming took off 4 bases at V and 0 bases at J, with 12 bases between the two ends. This CDR3 is CASSTRRSSTDTQYF. The CDR3 nucleotides read TGTGCCAGCAGCACGCGAAGAAGTAGCACAGATACGCAGTATTTT.

The V and J genes are TRBV4-2 and TRBJ2-4, with a tentative D call TRBD1 (6 bases). Germline lookup yields CDR1 LGHNA and CDR2 YNFKEQ. The CDR3 totals 13 residues. Between the trimmed V and J ends, which lost 2 bases and 7 bases, there was a span of 9 bases. CDR3 region: CASSQTGLNIQYF. DNA of the CDR3: TGTGCCAGCAGCCAAACAGGGTTGAACATTCAGTACTTC.

The sample holds a few counts of this clone. The chain links TRBV28 to TRBJ1-5; tentatively, D is TRBD1 (5 bases). The CDR3 has 14 residues. Trimming shortened V by 4 bases and J by 0 bases, and 7 bases separated the two germline ends. Germline assignment: CDR1 MDHEN and CDR2 SYDVKM. In DNA form, the CDR3 reads TGTGCCAGCAGTTCAGGACATAGCAATCAGCCCCAGCATTTT. Encoded protein: CASSSGHSNQPQHF.

The sample holds a few counts of this clone. CDR3 residues: CASSSRDMGSYNEQFF. The CDR3 bases are TGTGCCAGCAGCTCAAGGGACATGGGTTCGTACAATGAGCAGTTCTTC. The genes are TRBV11-3 and TRBJ2-1, with D maybe TRBD1 (6 bases). The CDR3 extends over 16 amino acids. Trimming left V 4 bases short and J 4 bases short, with 17 bases between. Germline loops: CDR1 SGHNT, CDR2 YENEEA.

The rearrangement links TRBV7-9 to TRBJ1-1, with a tentative D call TRBD1 (5 bases). Trimming left V 0 bases short and J 7 bases short, with 9 bases between. Germline CDR1 is SEHNR and CDR2 is FQNEAQ (reference sequence). The CDR3 has 13 residues. In DNA, the CDR3 is TGTGCCAGCAGCTTAGCACAGGCACTTGAAGCTTTCTTT. Its translation is CASSLAQALEAFF.

The chain combines TRBV11-2 with TRBJ1-3, with D maybe TRBD1 (6 bases). Germline assignment: CDR1 SGHAT and CDR2 FQNNGV. V was cut by 1 base and J by 7 bases, with 11 bases left in between. The CDR3 has 14 amino acids. The CDR3 bases are TGTGCCAGCAGCTTAGCAGGGGCCTGGAACACCATATATTTT. It codes for CASSLAGAWNTIYF.

V is TRBV5-1 and J is TRBJ2-2; the match to TRBD1 covers 7 bases. The germline V gene encodes CDR1 SGHRS and CDR2 YFSETQ. The CDR3 sequence is 16 residues long. The trim removed 4 bases at V and 5 bases at J, leaving 11 bases unmatched. As DNA, the CDR3 is TGCGCCAGCAGCGAAATGCGACAGGGCCTTACCGGGGAGCTGTTTTTT. Translated, it gives CASSEMRQGLTGELFF. The full variable domain, in which reference TRBV5-1 and TRBJ2-2 provide the parts outside the CDR3, is KAGVTQTPRYLIKTRGQQVTLSCSPISGHRSVSWYQQTPGQGLQFLFEYFSETQRNKGNFPGRFSGRQFSNSRSEMNVSTLELGDSALYLCASSEMRQGLTGELFFGEGSRLTVL.

This chain links TRBV9 with TRBJ1-2, with 10 nucleotides matching TRBD1. The CDR3 sequence is 14 residues long. Germline V gene lookup returns CDR1 SGDLS and CDR2 YYNGEE. After removal of 3 bases from V and 8 bases from J, the junction contained 7 bases not matched to a gene. In nucleotides, the CDR3 is TGTGCCAGCAGCGAGTCACCGGGACAGGGGGGCTACACCTTC. Translated: CASSESPGQGGYTF.

The chain has TRBV29-1 and TRBJ2-1; 8 nucleotides agree with TRBD2. CDR3 length equals 17 residues. Germline values: CDR1 SQVTM, CDR2 ANQGSEA. V shed 2 bases and J 4 bases; nucleotides not matched to a gene: 13. CDR3 loop: CSVEPGASSGKYNEQFF. CDR3 nucleotide sequence: TGCAGCGTTGAACCGGGGGCGAGTAGCGGGAAGTACAATGAGCAGTTCTTC.

This chain joins TRBV29-1 and TRBJ2-5, with D uncertain. With 3 bases removed from V and 3 bases from J, the gap between germline ends came to 11 bases. The CDR3 consists of 13 residues. Germline CDR1 is SQVTM and CDR2 is ANQGSEA. CDR3 protein: CSVDSWLEETQYF. The CDR3 DNA sequence: TGCAGCGTTGATTCTTGGCTAGAAGAGACCCAGTACTTC. Filled out from reference TRBV29-1 and TRBJ2-5, the complete variable domain reads SAVISQKPSRDICQRGTSLTIQCQVDSQVTMMFWYRQQPGQSLTLIATANQGSEATYESGFVIDKFPISRPNLTFSTLTVSNMSPEDSSIYLCSVDSWLEETQYFGPGTRLLVL.

The chain is built from TRBV15 and TRBJ1-6; unclear D gene. The CDR3 covers 12 residues. Germline V gene lookup returns CDR1 LNHNV and CDR2 YYDKDF (reference sequence). The V end was cut by 5 bases, the J end by 7 bases, with 6 bases between. As DNA, the CDR3 is TGTGCCACCAGCGAAGGGAATTCACCCCTCCACTTT. Its protein product is CATSEGNSPLHF.

The chain carries TRBV18 and TRBJ2-7, with a tentative D call TRBD1 (5 bases). The CDR3 sequence is 18 residues long. V shed 2 bases and J shed 6 bases, with 26 bases lying between them. The germline CDR1 and CDR2 sequences are KGHSH and LQKENI. The CDR3 is CASSPSTSPVGQNGEQYF. In nucleotides, the CDR3 is TGTGCCAGCTCACCAAGCACCTCGCCCGTCGGACAAAACGGCGAGCAGTACTTC.

This clone was detected a few times. The chain links TRBV7-6 to TRBJ1-2; the match to TRBD1 covers 7 bases. This CDR3 has 15 residues. V dropped 5 bases and J dropped 3; count of bases not matched to a gene: 9. Germline V gene lookup returns CDR1 SGHVS and CDR2 FNYEAQ. The CDR3 nucleotides are TGTGCCAGCAGCCCTCTCAGACAGGGACACTATGGCTACACCTTC. Encoded protein: CASSPLRQGHYGYTF.

J is TRBJ2-7 and V is TRBV27, with TRBD1 matching over 7 bases. V lost 5 bases to trimming and J lost 2 bases; unmatched junction nucleotides: 6. Per the germline V gene, CDR1 is MNHEY and CDR2 is SMNVEV (reference sequence). This CDR3 comprises 14 residues. The CDR3, as DNA: TGTGCCAGCAGTGAAATAGGACAGGCCTACGAGCAGTACTTC. The encoded protein is CASSEIGQAYEQYF.

The chain uses TRBV7-9 and TRBJ1-4, with D tentatively TRBD1 (5 bases). Germline loops: CDR1 SEHNR, CDR2 FQNEAQ (reference sequence). This CDR3 is 15 amino acids long. The germline V and J ends were trimmed by 0 bases and 6 bases, with 11 bases remaining between them. For the CDR3, the DNA is TGTGCCAGCAGCTTAGCGCACGGGGGAGATGAAAAACTGTTTTTT. Protein product: CASSLAHGGDEKLFF.

The chain has TRBV19 and TRBJ2-7; a weak D match, TRBD2 (6 bases). In germline, CDR1 is LNHDA, CDR2 SQIVND (reference sequence). V gave up 5 bases and J gave up 2 bases, with 16 bases separating them. The CDR3 has 15 amino acids. The CDR3 reads CASSPPVAGTYEQYF. CDR3 DNA sequence: TGTGCCAGTAGTCCCCCGGTTGCGGGGACCTACGAGCAGTACTTC.

The CDR3 is CASSLIMGATQETQYF. The DNA for the CDR3 is TGTGCCAGCAGCCTGATAATGGGGGCCACACAAGAGACCCAGTACTTC. The chain recombines TRBV7-2 with TRBJ2-5, with a tentative D call TRBD1 (6 bases). Germline values: CDR1 SGHTA, CDR2 FQGNSA. This CDR3 contains 16 residues. Deletions cut 5 bases from V and 2 bases from J, with 18 bases between.

CDR3 amino acids: CASDPRQGAYEQYF. The CDR3 bases are TGTGCCAGCGACCCCAGACAGGGGGCCTACGAGCAGTACTTC. V gene TRBV6-1 combines with J gene TRBJ2-7, with 9 bases lining up with TRBD1. Losses at the gene ends were 8 bases for V and 2 bases for J; bases not matched to a gene: 7. Looked up from germline, CDR1 is MNHNS and CDR2 is SASEGT. CDR3 length: 14 residues.

This chain connects TRBV7-3 to TRBJ2-3, with D perhaps matching TRBD2 (6 bases). The length of the CDR3 is 15 residues. Looked up from germline, CDR1 is SGHTA and CDR2 is FQGTGA. V was cut by 1 base and J by 6 bases, with 14 bases left in between. The CDR3 sequence is CASSLSGNQYDTQYF. The CDR3, as DNA: TGTGCCAGCAGCTTAAGCGGGAATCAGTACGATACGCAGTATTTT.

As DNA, the CDR3 is TGTGCCAGCAGCTCCTCAACAGGGCTCTCCTACAATGAGCAGTTCTTC. It is translated as CASSSSTGLSYNEQFF. This chain connects TRBV13 to TRBJ2-1, with D perhaps TRBD1 (6 bases). Germline V gene data show CDR1 as PRHDT and CDR2 as FYEKMQ (reference sequence). This CDR3 is 16 amino acids long. V lost 4 bases, J lost 0 bases, and 13 bases lay in between.

The J gene is TRBJ2-5, the V gene TRBV5-1; D gene unclear. Trimming shortened V by 1 base and J by 1 base, and 2 bases separated the two germline ends. The CDR3 contains 12 residues. Per the germline V gene, CDR1 is SGHRS and CDR2 is YFSETQ. CDR3 sequence reads: CASSLPQETQYF. Written as DNA, the CDR3 is TGCGCCAGCAGCTTGCCCCAAGAGACCCAGTACTTC.